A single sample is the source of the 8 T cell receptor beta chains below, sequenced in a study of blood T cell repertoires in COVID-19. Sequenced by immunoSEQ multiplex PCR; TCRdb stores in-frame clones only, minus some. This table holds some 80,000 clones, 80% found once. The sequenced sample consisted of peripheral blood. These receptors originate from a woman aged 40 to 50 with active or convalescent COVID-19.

The CDR3 DNA reads as TGTGCCAGCAGCTTAGAAGCGGTGAGCACAGATACGCAGTATTTT. As protein: CASSLEAVSTDTQYF. The chain employs TRBV7-6 and TRBJ2-3, with D possibly being TRBD2 (5 bases). Germline CDR1 SGHVS, CDR2 FNYEAQ. This CDR3 has 15 residues. Trimming took 1 base from V and 0 from J, leaving 8 bases between them.

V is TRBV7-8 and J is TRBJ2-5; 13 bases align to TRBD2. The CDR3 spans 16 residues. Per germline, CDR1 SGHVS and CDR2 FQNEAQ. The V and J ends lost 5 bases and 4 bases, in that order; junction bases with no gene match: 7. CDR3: CASSPRTSGSGETQYF. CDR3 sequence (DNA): TGTGCCAGCAGCCCACGGACTAGCGGGAGTGGAGAGACCCAGTACTTC.

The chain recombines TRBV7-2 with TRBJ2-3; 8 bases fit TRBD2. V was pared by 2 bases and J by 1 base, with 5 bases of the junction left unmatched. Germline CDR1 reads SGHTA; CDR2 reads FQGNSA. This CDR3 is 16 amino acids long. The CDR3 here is CASSLLRGVGTDTQYF. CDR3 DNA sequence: TGTGCCAGCAGCTTATTGCGGGGGGTTGGCACAGATACGCAGTATTTT. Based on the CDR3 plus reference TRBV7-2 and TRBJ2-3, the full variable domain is GAGVSQSPSNKVTEKGKDVELRCDPISGHTALYWYRQSLGQGLEFLIYFQGNSAPDKSGLPSDRFSAERTGGSVSTLTIQRTQQEDSAVYLCASSLLRGVGTDTQYFGPGTRLTVL.

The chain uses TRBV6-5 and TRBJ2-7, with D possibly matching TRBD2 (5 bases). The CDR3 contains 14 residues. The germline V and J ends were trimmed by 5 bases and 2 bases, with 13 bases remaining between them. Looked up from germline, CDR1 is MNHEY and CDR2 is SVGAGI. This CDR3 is CASSHNEGPYEQYF. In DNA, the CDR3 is TGTGCCAGCAGTCACAACGAGGGCCCCTACGAGCAGTACTTC.

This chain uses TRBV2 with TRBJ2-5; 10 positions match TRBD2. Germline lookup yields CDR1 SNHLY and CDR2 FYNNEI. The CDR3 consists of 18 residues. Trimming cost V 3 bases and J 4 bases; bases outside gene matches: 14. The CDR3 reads CASSDASGRAQARETQYF. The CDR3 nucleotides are TGTGCCAGCAGTGATGCAAGCGGGAGGGCCCAGGCACGAGAGACCCAGTACTTC.

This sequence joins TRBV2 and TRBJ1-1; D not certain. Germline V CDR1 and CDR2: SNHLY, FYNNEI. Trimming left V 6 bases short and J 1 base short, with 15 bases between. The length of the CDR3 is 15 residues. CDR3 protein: CASRLGRTPNTEAFF. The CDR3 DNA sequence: TGTGCCAGCAGATTGGGGAGGACCCCGAACACTGAAGCTTTCTTT.

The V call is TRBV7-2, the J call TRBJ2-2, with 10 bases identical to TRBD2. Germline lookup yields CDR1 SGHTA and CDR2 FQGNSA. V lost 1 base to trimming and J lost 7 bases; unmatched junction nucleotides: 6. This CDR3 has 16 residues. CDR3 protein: CASSLDSGGSFGELFF. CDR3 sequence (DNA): TGTGCCAGCAGCTTAGATAGCGGGGGGAGTTTCGGGGAGCTGTTTTTT.

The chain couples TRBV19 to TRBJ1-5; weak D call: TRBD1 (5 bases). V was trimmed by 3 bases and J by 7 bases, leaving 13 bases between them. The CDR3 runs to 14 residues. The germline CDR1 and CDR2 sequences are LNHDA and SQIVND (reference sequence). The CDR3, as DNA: TGTGCCAGTAGTATCTGGGACTTGGAGCAGCCCCAGCATTTT. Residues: CASSIWDLEQPQHF.